Presented here are 25 T cell receptor beta chains from one specimen sequenced in a study of CXCR3-negative and CXCR3-positive naive CD8 T cells. In preparing the TRB cDNA libraries, 5' RACE with UMI labels was used. TCRdb re-called the 5' RACE reads; every CDR3 protein appears as one record, without DNA. In all, the sample yields about 90,000 distinct CDR3 sequences. Sequencing was done on a sample of naive CXCR3- CD8+ T cells from blood. Subset described: CD45RO-CCR7+CD27+CD95- naive CD8+ T cells lacking CXCR3 (TNR3-). The receptors shown here come from a human donor in good health. Some clones in this sample may be carry-over from other donors' samples.

The gene calls are TRBV6-6 and TRBJ2-7. This CDR3 is built from 11 residues. Germline values: CDR1 MNHNY, CDR2 SVGAGI (reference sequence). CDR3 loop: CASSSAREQYF.

The chain has TRBV6-4 and TRBJ2-1; TCRdb indicates TRBD1, and absent DNA this call remains unverified. The CDR3 is 14 residues long. Per germline, CDR1 MRHNA and CDR2 SNTAGT. The CDR3 sequence: CASSDNMGGAEQFF.

The V and J genes are TRBV29-1 and TRBJ2-1; TCRdb names TRBD2, which stays unverified in the absence of DNA. Germline CDR1 is SQVTM and CDR2 is ANQGSEA. This CDR3 is built from 15 residues. The CDR3 reads CSVPSTSPSGNEQFF.

The J gene is TRBJ2-3, the V gene TRBV5-1; there is no DNA to check the TCRdb D call of TRBD1. Per germline, CDR1 SGHRS and CDR2 YFSETQ. The length of the CDR3 is 14 residues. CDR3 residues: CASSLWGCTDTQYF.

The CDR3 protein is CSARTQGETYEQYF. The chain is built from TRBV20-1 and TRBJ2-7; with no DNA, the TCRdb D assignment of TRBD1 cannot be verified. CDR3 length: 14 amino acids. CDR1 and CDR2 (germline): DFQATT, SNEGSKA (reference sequence).

The chain joins TRBV4-2 to TRBJ1-1; TCRdb designates TRBD1, a call that cannot be tested without DNA. Germline CDR1 is LGHNA and CDR2 is YNFKEQ. The CDR3 loop spans 16 amino acids. CDR3 loop: CASSQLTGNVDTEAFF.

CDR3 region: CASSYSQREGFYEQYF. The chain couples TRBV6-5 to TRBJ2-7; the D gene TCRdb calls, TRBD2, cannot be checked with no DNA. The CDR3 is made up of 16 amino acids. Looked up from germline, CDR1 is MNHEY and CDR2 is SVGAGI.

The rearrangement links TRBV5-6 to TRBJ2-1; no DNA is available, so the TRBD1 call from TCRdb remains unchecked. Germline CDR1 and CDR2: SGHDT and YYEEEE. The CDR3 contains 16 residues. This chain's CDR3 is CASSLAGTEHYNEQFF.

V is TRBV7-8 and J is TRBJ2-1; with no DNA, the TCRdb D assignment of TRBD2 cannot be verified. In germline, CDR1 is SGHVS, CDR2 FQNEAQ. CDR3 length: 18 amino acids. The CDR3 protein is CASSLGLAGALSYNEQFF. The full variable domain, completed using reference TRBV7-8 and TRBJ2-1, is GAGVSQSPRYKVAKRGQDVALRCDPISGHVSLFWYQQALGQGPEFLTYFQNEAQLDKSGLPSDRFFAERPEGSVSTLKIQRTQQEDSAVYLCASSLGLAGALSYNEQFFGPGTRLTVL.

This CDR3 is CASTSESSEQFF. V gene TRBV6-2 or TRBV6-3 combines with J gene TRBJ2-1; TCRdb outputs TRBD2, but without DNA this stays unchecked. Germline CDR1 MNHEY, CDR2 SVGEGT. CDR3 size: 12 residues.

V is TRBV7-9 and J is TRBJ2-7. From germline, CDR1 is SEHNR and CDR2 FQNEAQ (reference sequence). This CDR3 comprises 15 residues. CDR3 protein: CASSLGLAVTYEQYF.

This chain links TRBV3-1 with TRBJ2-1; the D call from TCRdb, TRBD2, cannot be confirmed without DNA. The CDR3 is 17 amino acids. CDR1 is LGHDT, CDR2 YNNKEL, per germline (reference sequence). CDR3 amino acids: CACSPDRTSGFYNEQFF.

The J gene is TRBJ1-6, the V gene TRBV20-1; without DNA, the TCRdb call of TRBD1 cannot be checked. Germline values: CDR1 DFQATT, CDR2 SNEGSKA (reference sequence). The CDR3 is made up of 14 amino acids. The CDR3 region is CSASRTGSNSPLHF.

This chain uses TRBV7-3 with TRBJ2-5; TCRdb lists TRBD1, though no DNA is available to test this call. The CDR3 totals 13 residues. Germline CDR1 reads SGHTA; CDR2 reads FQGTGA. The CDR3 loop reads CASSRYRDETQYF.

V usage is TRBV19 and J usage is TRBJ2-5; there is no DNA to check the TCRdb D call of TRBD2. Per germline, CDR1 LNHDA and CDR2 SQIVND (reference sequence). The CDR3 spans 16 residues. CDR3 in amino acids: CASSKIAGSAGETQYF.

V and J are TRBV29-1 and TRBJ1-4; as DNA is missing, the TRBD1 call by TCRdb cannot be tested. CDR1 SQVTM and CDR2 ANQGSEA come from the germline V gene. This CDR3 is 14 amino acids long. This chain's CDR3 is CSVGTGGFGEKLFF.

The CDR3 spells CASSLDSPYEQYF. J is TRBJ2-7 and V is TRBV23-1; the D call from TCRdb, TRBD1, cannot be confirmed without DNA. TRBV23-1 carries the ORF label, with uncertain function. CDR3 size: 13 residues.

The chain has TRBV2 and TRBJ2-1. The CDR3 has 15 amino acids. Germline CDR1 is SNHLY and CDR2 is FYNNEI. The CDR3 is CASSVDRASYNEQFF.

The rearrangement links TRBV19 to TRBJ1-2; absent DNA, TCRdb's TRBD1 call cannot be checked. Germline V gives CDR1 LNHDA, CDR2 SQIVND (reference sequence). The CDR3 loop spans 18 amino acids. CDR3 sequence: CASSIGLETGEARYGYTF.

This chain connects TRBV6-1 to TRBJ1-5. Germline V gives CDR1 MNHNS, CDR2 SASEGT. CDR3 size: 16 residues. The CDR3: CASSDFVFNSNQPQHF.

The V call is TRBV6-2 or TRBV6-3, the J call TRBJ2-7. CDR1 is MNHEY, CDR2 SVGEGT, per germline. The CDR3 is made up of 11 amino acids. CDR3 protein: CASKITYEQYF.

This sequence joins TRBV7-9 and TRBJ2-1. CDR1 and CDR2 from the germline V gene are SEHNR and FQNEAQ (reference sequence). This CDR3 has 12 amino acids. CDR3 residues: CASSFVVDEQFF.

V gene TRBV11-2 combines with J gene TRBJ2-5; TCRdb lists TRBD2, though no DNA is available to test this call. The germline V gene has CDR1 SGHAT and CDR2 FQNNGV. The CDR3 is made up of 16 amino acids. This CDR3 is CASSIHLPGLRETQYF.

This chain connects TRBV5-1 to TRBJ2-7. There are 14 residues in the CDR3. Germline V CDR1 and CDR2: SGHRS, YFSETQ. CDR3: CASSFTGRTYEQYF.

The chain employs TRBV7-9 and TRBJ2-5; TCRdb's D gene call, TRBD2, goes unchecked for lack of DNA. The germline V gene encodes CDR1 SEHNR and CDR2 FQNEAQ (reference sequence). This CDR3 has 15 residues. This CDR3 reads CASSPSNSGTETQYF.